This paragraph covers one T cell receptor beta chain sequence. This entry belongs to a study of T cell responses to AZD1222 COVID-19 vaccine. CDR3 length: 14 residues. Trimming removed 3 bases at V and 1 base at J, with 9 bases between. Germline CDR1 reads GTSNPN; CDR2 reads SVGIG (reference sequence). Assay: immunoSEQ multiplex PCR; the TCRdb copy retains only in-frame clones and omits some. This table holds 95,000 to 100,000 clones, roughly 90% found once. V is TRBV30 and J is TRBJ2-2, with D tentatively TRBD1 (5 bases). The receptor comes from an adult who received the AZD1222 COVID-19 vaccine. The sequencing used peripheral blood, collected 28 days after the second AZD1222 dose. The CDR3 DNA follows: TGTGCCTGGAGGCCGACAGTGAACACCGGGGAGCTGTTTTTT. This translates into CAWRPTVNTGELFF.